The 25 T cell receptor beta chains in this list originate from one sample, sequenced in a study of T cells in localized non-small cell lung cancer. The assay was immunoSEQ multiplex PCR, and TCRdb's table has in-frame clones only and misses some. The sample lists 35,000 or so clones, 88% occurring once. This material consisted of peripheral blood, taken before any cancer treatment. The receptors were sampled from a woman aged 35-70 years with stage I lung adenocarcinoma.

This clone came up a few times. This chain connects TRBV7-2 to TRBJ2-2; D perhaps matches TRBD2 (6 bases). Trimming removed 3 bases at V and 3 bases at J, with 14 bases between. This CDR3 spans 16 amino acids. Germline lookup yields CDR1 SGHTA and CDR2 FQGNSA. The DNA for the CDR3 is TGTGCCAGCAGCTTGGAGGGAGTGGGGGACACCGGGGAGCTGTTTTTT. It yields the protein CASSLEGVGDTGELFF.

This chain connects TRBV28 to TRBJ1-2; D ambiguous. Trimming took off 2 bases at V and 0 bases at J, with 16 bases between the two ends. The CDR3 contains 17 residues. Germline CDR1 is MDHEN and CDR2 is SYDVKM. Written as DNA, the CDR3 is TGTGCCAGCAGTTTAGTAGGCAGTGAATCGTCTAACTATGGCTACACCTTC. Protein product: CASSLVGSESSNYGYTF.

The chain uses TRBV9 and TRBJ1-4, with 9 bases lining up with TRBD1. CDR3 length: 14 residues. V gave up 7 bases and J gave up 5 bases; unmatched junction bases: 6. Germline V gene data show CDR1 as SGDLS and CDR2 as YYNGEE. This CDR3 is CASSRDRANEKLFF. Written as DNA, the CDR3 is TGTGCCAGCTCCCGGGACAGGGCAAATGAAAAACTGTTTTTT. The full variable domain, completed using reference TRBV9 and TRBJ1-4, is DSGVTQTPKHLITATGQRVTLRCSPRSGDLSVYWYQQSLDQGLQFLIQYYNGEERAKGNILERFSAQQFPDLHSELNLSSLELGDSALYFCASSRDRANEKLFFGSGTQLSVL.

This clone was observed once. CDR3 amino acids: CATLGGNRPSYEQYF. The CDR3 DNA reads TGTGCCACCCTGGGGGGGAACAGGCCCTCCTACGAGCAGTACTTC. V gene TRBV27 combines with J gene TRBJ2-7, with 7 nucleotides matching TRBD2. The germline gives CDR1 MNHEY, CDR2 SMNVEV (reference sequence). CDR3 length: 15 amino acids. The V and J ends lost 10 bases and 0 bases, in that order; junction bases with no gene match: 12.

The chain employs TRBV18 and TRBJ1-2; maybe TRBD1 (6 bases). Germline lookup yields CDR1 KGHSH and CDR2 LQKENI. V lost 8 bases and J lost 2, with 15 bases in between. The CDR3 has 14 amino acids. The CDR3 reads CASRQAQGNYGYTF. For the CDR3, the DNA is TGTGCCAGCCGACAGGCGCAAGGCAACTATGGCTACACCTTC.

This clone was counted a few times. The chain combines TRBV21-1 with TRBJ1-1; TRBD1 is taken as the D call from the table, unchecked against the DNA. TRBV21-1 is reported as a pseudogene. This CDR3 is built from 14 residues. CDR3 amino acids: CASSPYGGRTEAFF. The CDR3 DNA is TGTGCCAGCAGCCCCTATGGGGGCCGCACTGAAGCTTTCTTT.

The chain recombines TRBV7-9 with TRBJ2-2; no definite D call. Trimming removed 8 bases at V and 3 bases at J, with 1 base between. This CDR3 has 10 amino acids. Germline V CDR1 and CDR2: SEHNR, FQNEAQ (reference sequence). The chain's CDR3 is CASDTGELFF. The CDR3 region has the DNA TGTGCCAGCGACACCGGGGAGCTGTTTTTT.

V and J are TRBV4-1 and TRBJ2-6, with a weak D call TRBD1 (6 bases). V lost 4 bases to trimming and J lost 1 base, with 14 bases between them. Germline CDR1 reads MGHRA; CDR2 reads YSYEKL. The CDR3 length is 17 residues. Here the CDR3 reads CASSPTGTPSGANVLTF. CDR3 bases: TGCGCCAGCAGCCCCACCGGGACACCATCTGGGGCCAACGTCCTGACTTTC.

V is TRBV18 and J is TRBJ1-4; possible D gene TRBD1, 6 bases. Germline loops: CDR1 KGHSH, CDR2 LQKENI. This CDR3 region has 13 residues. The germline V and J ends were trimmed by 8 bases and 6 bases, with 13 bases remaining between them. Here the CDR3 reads CASRYGTYEKLFF. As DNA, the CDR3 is TGTGCCAGCCGGTACGGGACATATGAAAAACTGTTTTTT.

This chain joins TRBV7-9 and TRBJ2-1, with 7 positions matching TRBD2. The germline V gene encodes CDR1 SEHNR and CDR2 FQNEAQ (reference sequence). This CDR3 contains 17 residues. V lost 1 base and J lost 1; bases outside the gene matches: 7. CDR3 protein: CASSLEKASGSYNEQFF. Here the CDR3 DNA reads TGTGCCAGCAGCTTAGAGAAGGCTAGCGGTTCCTACAATGAGCAGTTCTTC.

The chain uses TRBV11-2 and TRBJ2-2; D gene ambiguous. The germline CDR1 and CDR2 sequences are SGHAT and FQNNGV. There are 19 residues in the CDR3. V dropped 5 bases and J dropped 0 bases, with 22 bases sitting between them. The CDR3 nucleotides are TGTGCCAGCAGCCCTAGATTCGCACTCACTCCACCGAACACCGGGGAGCTGTTTTTT. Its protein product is CASSPRFALTPPNTGELFF.

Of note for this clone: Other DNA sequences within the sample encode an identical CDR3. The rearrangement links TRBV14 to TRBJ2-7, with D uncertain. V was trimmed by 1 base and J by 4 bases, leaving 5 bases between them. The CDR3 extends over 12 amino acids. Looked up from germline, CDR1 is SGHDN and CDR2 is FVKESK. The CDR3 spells CASSQGGYEQYF. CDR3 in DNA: TGTGCCAGCAGCCAAGGCGGATACGAGCAGTACTTC.

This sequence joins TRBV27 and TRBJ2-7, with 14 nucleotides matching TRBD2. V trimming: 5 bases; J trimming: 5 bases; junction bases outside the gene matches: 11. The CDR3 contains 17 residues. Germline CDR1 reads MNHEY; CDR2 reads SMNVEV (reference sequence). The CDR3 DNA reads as TGTGCCAGCAGTCTCTACCCGGGACTAGCGGGAGCTGACGAGCAGTACTTC. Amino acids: CASSLYPGLAGADEQYF.

The CDR3 nucleotides read TGCGCCAGCGGGACTAGCGGTCGACCGTCCTACAATGAGCAGTTCTTC. Translating gives CASGTSGRPSYNEQFF. This sequence joins TRBV5-1 and TRBJ2-1, with 11 nucleotides matching TRBD2. The CDR3 totals 16 residues. Germline-derived CDR1 and CDR2 are SGHRS and YFSETQ. V shed 7 bases, J shed 1 base, and the junction held 7 bases outside the gene matches.

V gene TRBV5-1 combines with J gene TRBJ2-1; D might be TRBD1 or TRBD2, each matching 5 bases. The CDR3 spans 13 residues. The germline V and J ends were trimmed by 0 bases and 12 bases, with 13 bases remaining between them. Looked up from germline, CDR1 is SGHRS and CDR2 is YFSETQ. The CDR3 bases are TGCGCCAGCAGCTTGGGTGGGGACGGCCTGCAGTTCTTC. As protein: CASSLGGDGLQFF.

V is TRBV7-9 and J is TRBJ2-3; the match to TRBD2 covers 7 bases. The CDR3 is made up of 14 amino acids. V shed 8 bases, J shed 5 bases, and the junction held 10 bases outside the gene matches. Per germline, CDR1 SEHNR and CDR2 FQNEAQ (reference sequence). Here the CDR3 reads CASARSGGRDTQYF. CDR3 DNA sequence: TGTGCCAGCGCCCGGTCGGGAGGAAGAGATACGCAGTATTTT.

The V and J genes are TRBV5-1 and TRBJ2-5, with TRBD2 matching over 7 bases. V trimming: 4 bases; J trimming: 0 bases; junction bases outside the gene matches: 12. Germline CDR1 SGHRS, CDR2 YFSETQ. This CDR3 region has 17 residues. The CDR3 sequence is CASSPPGRGRDQETQYF. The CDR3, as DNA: TGCGCCAGCAGCCCACCGGGTCGCGGGAGAGACCAAGAGACCCAGTACTTC.

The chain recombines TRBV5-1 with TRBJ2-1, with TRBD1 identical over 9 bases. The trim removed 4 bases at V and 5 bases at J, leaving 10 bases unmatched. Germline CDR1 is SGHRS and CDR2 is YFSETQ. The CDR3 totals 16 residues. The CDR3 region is CASSVGRQGDDNEQFF. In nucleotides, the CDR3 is TGCGCCAGCAGCGTAGGTCGACAGGGGGACGACAATGAGCAGTTCTTC.

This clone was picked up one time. In nucleotides, the CDR3 is TGTGCCAGTAGTATAAACCCGGGGGGGGCCCAAGAGACCCAGTACTTC. Protein product: CASSINPGGAQETQYF. V is TRBV19 and J is TRBJ2-5, with 8 bases matching TRBD2. J was trimmed by 1 base and V by 2 bases; bases with no gene match: 6. This CDR3 region has 16 residues. Germline V gene sequence: CDR1 LNHDA, CDR2 SQIVND (reference sequence).

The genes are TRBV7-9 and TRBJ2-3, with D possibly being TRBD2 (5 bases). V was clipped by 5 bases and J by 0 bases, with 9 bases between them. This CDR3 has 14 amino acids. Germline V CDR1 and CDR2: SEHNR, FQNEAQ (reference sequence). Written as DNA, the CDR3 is TGTGCCAGCAGCCCTATAGCGAGCACAGATACGCAGTATTTT. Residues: CASSPIASTDTQYF.

This chain's CDR3 is CSVSRTGHGYTF. The CDR3 region has the DNA TGCAGCGTTTCCCGCACAGGGCATGGCTACACCTTC. The chain recombines TRBV29-1 with TRBJ1-2, with D tentatively TRBD1 (6 bases). Trimming removed 5 bases at V and 6 bases at J, with 13 bases between. The CDR3 is 12 amino acids. The germline CDR1 and CDR2 sequences are SQVTM and ANQGSEA.

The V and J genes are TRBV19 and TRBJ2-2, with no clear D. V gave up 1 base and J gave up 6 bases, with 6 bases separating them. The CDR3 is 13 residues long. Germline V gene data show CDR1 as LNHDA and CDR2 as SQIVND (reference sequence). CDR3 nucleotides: TGTGCCAGTAGTATAGCGGCACCCGGGGAGCTGTTTTTT. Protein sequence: CASSIAAPGELFF.

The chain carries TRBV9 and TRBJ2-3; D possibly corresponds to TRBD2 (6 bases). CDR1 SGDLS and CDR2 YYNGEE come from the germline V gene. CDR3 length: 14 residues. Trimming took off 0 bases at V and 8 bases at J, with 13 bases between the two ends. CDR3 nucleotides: TGTGCCAGCAGCGTAGAGGGAGGACTCGGTACGCAGTATTTT. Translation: CASSVEGGLGTQYF.

CDR3 amino acids: CAWSVPYASNEKLFF. The CDR3 DNA reads TGTGCCTGGAGTGTTCCGTACGCCAGTAATGAAAAACTGTTTTTT. The chain carries TRBV30 and TRBJ1-4, with no clear D. This CDR3 has 15 amino acids. Trimming removed 0 bases at V and 4 bases at J, with 12 bases between. The germline CDR1 and CDR2 sequences are GTSNPN and SVGIG (reference sequence).

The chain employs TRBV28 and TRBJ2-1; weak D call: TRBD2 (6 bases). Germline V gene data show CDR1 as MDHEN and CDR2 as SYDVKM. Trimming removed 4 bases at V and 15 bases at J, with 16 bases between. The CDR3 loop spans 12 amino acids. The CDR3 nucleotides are TGTGCCAGCAGTTCGGGACTTCAGGTTCTGTTCTTC. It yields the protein CASSSGLQVLFF. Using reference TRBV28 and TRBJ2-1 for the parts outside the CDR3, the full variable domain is DVKVTQSSRYLVKRTGEKVFLECVQDMDHENMFWYRQDPGLGLRLIYFSYDVKMKEKGDIPEGYSVSREKKERFSLILESASTNQTSMYLCASSSGLQVLFFGPGTRLTVL.